One T cell receptor (beta chain) is described in this entry. What it binds is unknown. This table comes from immunoSEQ multiplex PCR, and its TCRdb copy is limited to in-frame clones, with some not included. The table records fewer than 500,000 clones, roughly 91% of them present only once. V lost 4 bases and J lost 5, with 14 bases in between. The CDR3 consists of 14 residues. The data were taken from a study of Ad26.COV2.S vaccination and SARS-CoV-2 variants. Treatment noted: about 20 received Ad26.COV2.S at low or high dose, single or two shots; about 5 received placebo; per-sample allocation not given. The study sampled participants on day 63 after the first vaccine or placebo injection. Participants' vaccine, an Ad26 vector, delivered Wuhan-strain SARS-CoV-2 spike. Study-wide results and caveats: Researchers reported similar non-spike TCR breadth in vaccine and placebo recipients.

The material sequenced was peripheral blood, taken in a trial of Ad26.COV2.S vaccine versus placebo. The rearrangement joins TRBV23-1 to TRBJ2-5, with unresolved D. TRBV23-1 is annotated as an ORF whose role is uncertain. The receptor's source is a person aged 18-65 years who received the Ad26.COV2.S COVID-19 vaccine or a placebo. The CDR3 is CASSRLRKEETQYF. In DNA form, the CDR3 reads TGCGCCAGCAGTCGTCTAAGGAAAGAGGAGACCCAGTACTTC.